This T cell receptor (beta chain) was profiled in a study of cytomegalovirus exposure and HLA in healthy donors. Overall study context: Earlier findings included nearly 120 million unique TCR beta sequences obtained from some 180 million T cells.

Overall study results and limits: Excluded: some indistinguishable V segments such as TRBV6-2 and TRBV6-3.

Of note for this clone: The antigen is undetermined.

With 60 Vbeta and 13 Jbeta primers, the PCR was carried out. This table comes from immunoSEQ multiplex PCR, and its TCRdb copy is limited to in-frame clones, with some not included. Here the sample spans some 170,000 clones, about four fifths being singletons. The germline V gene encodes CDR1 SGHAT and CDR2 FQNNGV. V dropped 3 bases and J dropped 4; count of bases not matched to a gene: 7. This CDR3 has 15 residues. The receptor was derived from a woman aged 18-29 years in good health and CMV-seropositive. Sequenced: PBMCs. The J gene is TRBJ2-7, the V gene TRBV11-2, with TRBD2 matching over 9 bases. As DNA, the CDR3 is TGTGCCAGCAGCTTGTACGCTAGCGGGGCTTACGAGCAGTACTTC. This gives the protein CASSLYASGAYEQYF. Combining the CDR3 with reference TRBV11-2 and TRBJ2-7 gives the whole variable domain EAGVAQSPRYKIIEKRQSVAFWCNPISGHATLYWYQQILGQGPKLLIQFQNNGVVDDSQLPKDRFSAERLKGVDSTLKIQPAKLEDSAVYLCASSLYASGAYEQYFGPGTRLTVT.